The clone carrying this T cell receptor beta chain occurred many times. Patients counted as stable if ophthalmopathy did not develop within 18 months. Newly diagnosed patients aged 18 to 65 had hyperthyroidism of under 2 months' duration. Based on clinical symptoms, serum thyroxine and TRAb, thyroid ultrasound and orbital computed tomography, diagnoses were reached. Amplification of TCR beta CDR3 regions used RNA as the template. First-round RT-PCR of the TCR CDR3 relied on the HTBI primer set. TCRdb reprocessed the multiplex PCR reads via MiXCR and lists one record per CDR3 protein. The sample lists about 560,000 distinct CDR3 sequences; 46% were seen once. This entry comes from a study of T cells in Graves' hyperthyroidism and ophthalmopathy. This sequence originates from a woman aged 18-29 years with Graves' hyperthyroidism. Material for sequencing was peripheral blood or thyroid tissue (not recorded which).

The CDR3 DNA follows: TGTGCCACCAGTGGAGGGGCCGGAGTAGGTGGCTACACCTTC. Translating gives CATSGGAGVGGYTF. This chain uses TRBV24-1 with TRBJ1-2, with D possibly TRBD1 on 5 matching bases. The germline V gene has CDR1 KGHDR and CDR2 SFDVKD. The CDR3 totals 14 residues. The V and J ends lost 5 bases and 7 bases respectively, with 16 bases between them.